The T cell receptor beta chain described here comes from a study of Graves' ophthalmopathy and Graves' hyperthyroidism. About the study: There was a collection of peripheral blood at initial diagnosis, before any treatment.

The length of the CDR3 is 14 residues. Per germline, CDR1 SEHNR and CDR2 FQNEAQ (reference sequence). Scientists amplified the TCR beta CDR3 regions from RNA transcripts. In the first round, RT-PCR was carried out with HTBI primers, and a multiplex PCR formed the second round. Using its own MiXCR run on the multiplex PCR reads, TCRdb lists one record per CDR3 protein. The sample consists of 300,000 to 500,000 distinct CDR3 sequences, roughly 15% of them appearing once. This clonotype was seen only a few times. A single base separates this from a much larger clone, so it may be a read error. Hyperthyroidism in these 18- to 65-year-old patients was newly diagnosed, lasting under 2 months.

Sequenced material: peripheral blood. This receptor was taken from a woman younger than 30 with stable Graves' hyperthyroidism. The chain uses TRBV7-9 and TRBJ1-5; D not certain. The CDR3 protein is CASSVSRVGQPQRF. The CDR3 bases are TGTGCCAGCAGCGTGTCTCGGGTTGGTCAGCCCCAGCGTTTT.